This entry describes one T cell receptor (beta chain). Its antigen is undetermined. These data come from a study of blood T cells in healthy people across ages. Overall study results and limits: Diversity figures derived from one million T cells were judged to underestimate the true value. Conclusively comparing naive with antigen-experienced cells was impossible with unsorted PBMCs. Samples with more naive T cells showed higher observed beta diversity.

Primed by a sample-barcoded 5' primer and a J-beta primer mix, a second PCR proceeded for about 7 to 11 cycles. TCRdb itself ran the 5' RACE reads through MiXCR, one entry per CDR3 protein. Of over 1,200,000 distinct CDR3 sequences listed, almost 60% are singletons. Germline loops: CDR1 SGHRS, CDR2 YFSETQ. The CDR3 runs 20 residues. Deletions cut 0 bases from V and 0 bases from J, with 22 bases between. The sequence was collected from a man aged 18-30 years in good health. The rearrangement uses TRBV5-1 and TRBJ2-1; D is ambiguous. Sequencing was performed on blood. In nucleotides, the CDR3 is TGCGCCAGCAGCTTGGGGCTACCGAGTCTGGTACGAGACTCCTACAATGAGCAGTTCTTC. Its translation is CASSLGLPSLVRDSYNEQFF. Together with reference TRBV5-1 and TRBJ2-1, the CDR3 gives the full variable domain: KAGVTQTPRYLIKTRGQQVTLSCSPISGHRSVSWYQQTPGQGLQFLFEYFSETQRNKGNFPGRFSGRQFSNSRSEMNVSTLELGDSALYLCASSLGLPSLVRDSYNEQFFGPGTRLTVL.